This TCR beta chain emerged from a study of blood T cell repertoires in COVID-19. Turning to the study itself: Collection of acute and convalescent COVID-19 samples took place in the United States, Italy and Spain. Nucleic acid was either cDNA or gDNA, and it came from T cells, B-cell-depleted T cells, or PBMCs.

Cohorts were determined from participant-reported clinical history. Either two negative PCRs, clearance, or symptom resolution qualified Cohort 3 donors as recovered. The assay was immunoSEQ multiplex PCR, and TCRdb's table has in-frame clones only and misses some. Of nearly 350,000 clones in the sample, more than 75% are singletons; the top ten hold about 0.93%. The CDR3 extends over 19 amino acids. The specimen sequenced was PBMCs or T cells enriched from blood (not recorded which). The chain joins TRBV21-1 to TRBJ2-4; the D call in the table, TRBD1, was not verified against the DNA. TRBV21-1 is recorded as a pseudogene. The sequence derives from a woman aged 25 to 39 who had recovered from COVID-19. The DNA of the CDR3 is TGTGCCAGCAGCAAAGGCGCGACAGGGAGAGTTAGAGTTATAAACATTCAGTACTTC. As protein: CASSKGATGRVRVINIQYF.